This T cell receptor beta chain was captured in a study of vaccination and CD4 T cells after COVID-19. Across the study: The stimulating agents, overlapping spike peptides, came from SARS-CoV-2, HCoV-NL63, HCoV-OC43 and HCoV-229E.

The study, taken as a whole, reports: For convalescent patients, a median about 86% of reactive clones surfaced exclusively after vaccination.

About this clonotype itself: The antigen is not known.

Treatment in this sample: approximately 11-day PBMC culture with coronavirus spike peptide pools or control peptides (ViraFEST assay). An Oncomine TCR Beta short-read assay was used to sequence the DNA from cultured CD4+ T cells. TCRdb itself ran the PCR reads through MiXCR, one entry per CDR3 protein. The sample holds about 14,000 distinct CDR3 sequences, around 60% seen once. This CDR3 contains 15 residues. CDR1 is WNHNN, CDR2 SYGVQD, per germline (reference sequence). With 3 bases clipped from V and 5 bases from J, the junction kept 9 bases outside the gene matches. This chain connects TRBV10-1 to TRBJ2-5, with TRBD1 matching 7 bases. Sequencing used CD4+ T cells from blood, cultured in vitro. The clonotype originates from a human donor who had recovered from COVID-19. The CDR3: CASSDSSTGRETQYF. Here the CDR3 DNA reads TGCGCCAGCAGTGATAGTTCGACAGGGCGGGAGACCCAGTACTTC.